Detailed here is one T cell receptor beta chain. This specimen comes from a study of blood T cell repertoires in COVID-19. Study in general: Sites across the United States, Italy and Spain contributed samples from acute and convalescent COVID-19. From T cells, B-cell-depleted T cells, or PBMCs came the material, which was cDNA or gDNA.

This table comes from immunoSEQ multiplex PCR, and its TCRdb copy is limited to in-frame clones, with some not included. The sample shows hundreds of thousands of clones, roughly 89% of them seen only once. Cohorts were assigned according to the clinical history that participants reported. The specimen sequenced was PBMCs or T cells enriched from blood (not recorded which). The clonotype originates from a young woman who had recovered from COVID-19.

The CDR3 nucleotides read TGTGCCTGGAGTGGTACAAGACAGGGTGAGCAGTTCTTC. Encoded protein: CAWSGTRQGEQFF. The J gene is TRBJ2-1, the V gene TRBV30; 7 nucleotides align to TRBD1. The CDR3 is 13 residues long. Germline values: CDR1 GTSNPN, CDR2 SVGIG (reference sequence). Unmatched junction bases numbered 6, after V lost 1 base and J lost 9 bases.